The 10 T cell receptor beta chains given below trace back to one sample, sequenced in a study of OX40 agonist ivuxolimab in advanced cancers. Sequenced by immunoSEQ multiplex PCR; TCRdb stores in-frame clones only, minus some. The sample yields around 70,000 clones, 70% to 90% seen once. The input for sequencing was CD4+ or CD8+ T cells sorted from blood, taken in a trial of the OX40 agonist ivuxolimab. The receptors derive from an adult with an advanced solid tumor such as melanoma, head and neck, liver or kidney cancer.

This sequence joins TRBV28 and TRBJ1-1; D ambiguous. V lost 2 bases, J lost 1 base, and 11 bases lay in between. The CDR3 consists of 15 residues. Looked up from germline, CDR1 is MDHEN and CDR2 is SYDVKM. The CDR3 here is CASSLGLEENTEAFF. CDR3 DNA sequence: TGTGCCAGCAGTTTAGGACTCGAGGAGAACACTGAAGCTTTCTTT.

On this clone itself: The DNA is left out, because the CDR3 cannot be placed on it with certainty; the CDR3 is given as TCRdb lists it. V is TRBV7-8 and J is TRBJ2-2. Germline values: CDR1 SGHVS, CDR2 FQNEAQ. The CDR3 extends over 17 residues, inclusive of both ends. CDR3 residues: CASNPFGAAGNTGELFF.

This clone has more than one count but fewer than ten. The rearrangement uses TRBV5-4 and TRBJ2-5; 9 nucleotides agree with TRBD1. After removal of 4 bases from V and 4 bases from J, the junction contained 5 bases not matched to a gene. Per the germline V gene, CDR1 is SGHNT and CDR2 is YYREEE (reference sequence). The CDR3 runs 14 residues. CDR3 nucleotide sequence: TGTGCCAGCAGCCCGAGGACAGGGGTAGAGACCCAGTACTTC. This translates into CASSPRTGVETQYF.

The chain employs TRBV11-3 and TRBJ2-5, with D perhaps assigned TRBD1 or TRBD2 (5 bases each). The CDR3 is 13 residues long. V was trimmed by 4 bases and J by 5 bases, leaving 11 bases between them. Germline CDR1 is SGHNT and CDR2 is YENEEA. CDR3 DNA: TGTGCCAGCAGCTCGGGACCAGGGGAGACCCAGTACTTC. Translating it yields CASSSGPGETQYF.

In this sample, this clone turned up a few times. The V and J genes are TRBV5-1 and TRBJ2-2; D tentatively fits TRBD1 or TRBD2 (5 bases each). Deletions cut 2 bases from V and 2 bases from J, with 10 bases between. The length of the CDR3 is 15 residues. Germline loops: CDR1 SGHRS, CDR2 YFSETQ. The CDR3 DNA follows: TGCGCCAGCAGCTTACAGGACTCTAACACCGGGGAGCTGTTTTTT. As protein: CASSLQDSNTGELFF.

The chain uses TRBV2 and TRBJ2-5; maybe TRBD1 (5 bases). Looked up from germline, CDR1 is SNHLY and CDR2 is FYNNEI. The CDR3 is 12 residues long. V dropped 10 bases and J dropped 5 bases, with 14 bases sitting between them. CDR3 protein: CAISQGYETQYF. DNA for the CDR3: TGTGCCATATCCCAGGGTTATGAGACCCAGTACTTC.

The rearrangement uses TRBV18 and TRBJ1-1, with 7 bases fitting TRBD1. Per the germline V gene, CDR1 is KGHSH and CDR2 is LQKENI. The CDR3 consists of 14 residues. V dropped 2 bases and J dropped 1; count of bases not matched to a gene: 1. The CDR3 region has the DNA TGTGCCAGCTCACCAAGGACAGGGAACACTGAAGCTTTCTTT. It codes for CASSPRTGNTEAFF.

The rearrangement joins TRBV10-3 to TRBJ2-3; D gene unclear. The CDR3 is made up of 14 amino acids. The germline V and J ends were trimmed by 4 bases and 7 bases, with 15 bases remaining between them. Germline V CDR1 and CDR2: ENHRY, SYGVKD. The CDR3 DNA reads TGTGCCATCAGTGGGACGGATCCCCAACATACGCAGTATTTT. As protein: CAISGTDPQHTQYF.

The chain links TRBV6-1 to TRBJ2-1; no definite D call. From germline, CDR1 is MNHNS and CDR2 SASEGT. CDR3 size: 12 residues. Trimming left V 6 bases short and J 5 bases short, with 8 bases between. CDR3 DNA sequence: TGTGCCAGCAGGCCTCCTAACAATGAGCAGTTCTTC. Its protein product is CASRPPNNEQFF.

This clone was seen once. This chain links TRBV7-9 with TRBJ2-2, with D possibly TRBD2 on 5 matching bases. CDR3 length: 14 residues. Germline CDR1 and CDR2: SEHNR and FQNEAQ (reference sequence). V lost 5 bases and J lost 7, with 14 bases in between. CDR3 in amino acids: CASSIGGGDGELFF. CDR3 sequence (DNA): TGTGCCAGCAGCATCGGAGGTGGGGACGGGGAGCTGTTTTTT.